This is a list of T cell receptor beta chains from one sample in a study of T cells in Graves' hyperthyroidism and ophthalmopathy. From the multiplex PCR reads, TCRdb called clonotypes with MiXCR, one entry per CDR3 protein. The data contain around 340,000 distinct CDR3 sequences, 15% to 20% of them singletons. The sequenced sample was blood. These TCRs come from a woman aged 40 to 50 with Graves' ophthalmopathy. CDR3s leave out the opening cysteine and the closing phenylalanine or tryptophan. D genes are given only for firm matches.

d_gene: TRBD2; v_gene: TRBV29-1; j_gene: TRBJ2-5; CDR3aa: SVAEISGSKTQY
d_gene: -; v_gene: TRBV28; j_gene: TRBJ1-1; CDR3aa: ASSLYGGTEAF
d_gene: -; v_gene: TRBV6-5; j_gene: TRBJ1-2; CDR3aa: ASRTGTNYGYT
d_gene: -; v_gene: TRBV5-1; j_gene: TRBJ2-5; CDR3aa: ASSPLLSGRETQY
d_gene: -; v_gene: TRBV5-1; j_gene: TRBJ2-5; CDR3aa: ASRLLVQETQY
d_gene: -; v_gene: TRBV12-3/TRBV12-4; j_gene: TRBJ1-2; CDR3aa: ASSNRGGYT
d_gene: -; v_gene: TRBV12-3/TRBV12-4; j_gene: TRBJ2-7; CDR3aa: ASSLMSGYEQY
d_gene: TRBD2; v_gene: TRBV6-1; j_gene: TRBJ2-5; CDR3aa: ASSDPPAGGQETQY
d_gene: -; v_gene: TRBV19; j_gene: TRBJ2-6; CDR3aa: ASSMSGANVLT
d_gene: -; v_gene: TRBV27; j_gene: TRBJ2-6; CDR3aa: ASSSHSSGANVLT
d_gene: -; v_gene: TRBV27; j_gene: TRBJ2-7; CDR3aa: ASSLSWGNEQY
d_gene: -; v_gene: TRBV14; j_gene: TRBJ2-2; CDR3aa: ASSQVYGAGELF
d_gene: -; v_gene: TRBV20-1; j_gene: TRBJ2-7; CDR3aa: SASSSASSYEQY
d_gene: -; v_gene: TRBV5-1; j_gene: TRBJ2-2; CDR3aa: ASSATGPNTGELF
d_gene: -; v_gene: TRBV7-9; j_gene: TRBJ1-3; CDR3aa: ASSFEGGNTIY
d_gene: TRBD1; v_gene: TRBV30; j_gene: TRBJ2-7; CDR3aa: AWRTGGSYEQY
d_gene: -; v_gene: TRBV3-1; j_gene: TRBJ1-3; CDR3aa: ASSQGKGNTIY
d_gene: -; v_gene: TRBV28; j_gene: TRBJ1-2; CDR3aa: ASSPRLRYGYT
d_gene: TRBD1; v_gene: TRBV6-2/TRBV6-3; j_gene: TRBJ1-2; CDR3aa: ASSYTGVVLYGYT
d_gene: -; v_gene: TRBV9; j_gene: TRBJ2-5; CDR3aa: ASSVDPGAVETQY
d_gene: -; v_gene: TRBV2; j_gene: TRBJ2-7; CDR3aa: ASSEAHTLGLIYEQY
d_gene: TRBD1; v_gene: TRBV30; j_gene: TRBJ1-1; CDR3aa: AWAKWRRDRGSEAF
d_gene: -; v_gene: TRBV12-5; j_gene: TRBJ2-7; CDR3aa: ASAGGGTYEQY
d_gene: -; v_gene: TRBV3-1; j_gene: TRBJ2-5; CDR3aa: ASSHDTKVGTQY
d_gene: TRBD2; v_gene: TRBV6-1; j_gene: TRBJ2-7; CDR3aa: ASKGAGNPYEQY
d_gene: TRBD1; v_gene: TRBV19; j_gene: TRBJ1-2; CDR3aa: ASSSGQGSYGYT
d_gene: -; v_gene: TRBV15; j_gene: TRBJ2-4; CDR3aa: ATSRGMELAKNIQY
d_gene: -; v_gene: TRBV28; j_gene: TRBJ1-1; CDR3aa: ASSWGASEAF
d_gene: TRBD1; v_gene: TRBV15; j_gene: TRBJ2-7; CDR3aa: ATSRKRQGRDEQY
d_gene: TRBD1; v_gene: TRBV12-3/TRBV12-4; j_gene: TRBJ2-7; CDR3aa: ASSSGTGTYEQY
d_gene: -; v_gene: TRBV5-4; j_gene: TRBJ2-3; CDR3aa: ASSSIHTTGYTDTQY
d_gene: -; v_gene: TRBV28; j_gene: TRBJ1-2; CDR3aa: ASSGTGRDYGYT
d_gene: TRBD1; v_gene: TRBV12-3/TRBV12-4; j_gene: TRBJ2-5; CDR3aa: ASSKGQGVRETQY
d_gene: -; v_gene: TRBV29-1; j_gene: TRBJ2-3; CDR3aa: SVGQENTDTQY
d_gene: -; v_gene: TRBV12-3/TRBV12-4; j_gene: TRBJ1-1; CDR3aa: ASSFTVGRRSEAF
d_gene: -; v_gene: TRBV15; j_gene: TRBJ1-1; CDR3aa: ATSRDRGPEAF
d_gene: -; v_gene: TRBV28; j_gene: TRBJ1-1; CDR3aa: ASSRIKPGAF
d_gene: -; v_gene: TRBV2; j_gene: TRBJ1-1; CDR3aa: ASRWDQNTGAF
d_gene: TRBD1; v_gene: TRBV29-1; j_gene: TRBJ1-1; CDR3aa: SVGDRMNTEAF
d_gene: TRBD2; v_gene: TRBV7-3; j_gene: TRBJ2-2; CDR3aa: ASSLKGLAGDGNTGELF
d_gene: -; v_gene: TRBV28; j_gene: TRBJ1-6; CDR3aa: ASSPPWPARGTLH
d_gene: -; v_gene: TRBV6-2/TRBV6-3; j_gene: TRBJ1-5; CDR3aa: ASSYSTVSAQGDQPQH